The TCR beta chain described here comes from a study of Graves' ophthalmopathy and Graves' hyperthyroidism. New diagnoses, under 2 months' duration, and ages 18 to 65 characterized the hyperthyroidism patients. In this cohort, patients with other autoimmune diseases, uncontrolled infections, pregnancy or lactation were excluded. RNA transcripts yielded amplified TCR beta CDR3 regions. A first-round RT-PCR used HTBI primers, followed by a second-round multiplex PCR. Using its own MiXCR run on the multiplex PCR reads, TCRdb lists one record per CDR3 protein. The table lists around 1,000,000 distinct CDR3 sequences, approximately 35% of them singletons, with 11% in the top ten. The V gene's germline CDR1 is SEHNR and CDR2 FQNEAQ (reference sequence). V was clipped by 5 bases and J by 0 bases, with 20 bases between them. The CDR3 consists of 17 residues. Study-wide results and limits: A 13-signature model separated ophthalmopathy from stable hyperthyroidism, just under 90% sensitivity, approximately 80% specificity. The model forecast ophthalmopathy progression, reaching around 66% sensitivity and roughly 72% specificity.

This clonotype came up a few times. Its target is unknown. The genes are TRBV7-9 and TRBJ2-7; perhaps TRBD1 as D (6 bases). This sequence was found in an adult man with Graves' hyperthyroidism. The sequencing sample was made of peripheral blood or thyroid tissue (not recorded which). This CDR3 reads CASSTWGPAAPSYEQYF. In DNA, the CDR3 is TGTGCCAGCAGCACATGGGGGCCGGCGGCCCCCTCCTACGAGCAGTACTTC.